Following are 23 T cell receptor beta chains from one sample sequenced in a study of Ad26.COV2.S vaccination and SARS-CoV-2 variants. Clones were sequenced by immunoSEQ multiplex PCR, and TCRdb holds only the in-frame ones, with some missing. The sample carries roughly 420,000 clones, approximately 89% recorded once. The treatment was: around 19 received Ad26.COV2.S at low or high dose, single or two shots; 5 received placebo; per-sample allocation not given. Collection of samples fell on day 63 after the first vaccine or placebo injection. Sequenced here: peripheral blood, sampled in a trial of Ad26.COV2.S vaccine versus placebo. Receptor source: a person between 18 and 59 years old who received the Ad26.COV2.S COVID-19 vaccine or a placebo.

The V call is TRBV6-2 or TRBV6-3, the J call TRBJ2-1; D remains ambiguous. Germline values: CDR1 MNHEY, CDR2 SVGEGT. The length of the CDR3 is 14 residues. V lost 2 bases and J lost 0, with 5 bases in between. CDR3 amino acids: CASSYQDSYNEQFF. CDR3 nucleotide sequence: TGTGCCAGCAGTTACCAGGACTCCTACAATGAGCAGTTCTTC.

In its sample, this clone was seen a few times. The gene calls are TRBV5-4 and TRBJ1-3, with 9 bases aligning to TRBD1. V lost 7 bases, J lost 8 bases, and 7 bases stayed unmatched. The CDR3 sequence is 13 residues long. The germline CDR1 and CDR2 sequences are SGHNT and YYREEE (reference sequence). The CDR3 loop reads CASGRTGEHTIYF. CDR3 coding DNA: TGTGCCAGCGGCAGGACAGGGGAACACACCATATATTTT.

The chain carries TRBV5-5 and TRBJ2-7; TRBD1 is a possible D gene (6 bases). CDR3 length equals 16 residues. Germline V lookup: CDR1 SGHKS, CDR2 YYEKEE (reference sequence). V shed 4 bases and J shed 4 bases, with 21 bases lying between them. The CDR3 is CASSPEGGWFAYEQYF. The CDR3 DNA follows: TGTGCCAGCAGCCCCGAAGGGGGTTGGTTCGCTTACGAGCAGTACTTC.

The V and J genes are TRBV14 and TRBJ2-1; D uncertain. Trimming cost V 6 bases and J 3 bases, with 9 bases left between them. The CDR3 runs to 13 residues. The germline CDR1 and CDR2 sequences are SGHDN and FVKESK. In nucleotides, the CDR3 is TGTGCCAGCAGTCCTAGTAGCTACAATGAGCAGTTCTTC. Its protein is CASSPSSYNEQFF.

The chain joins TRBV2 to TRBJ1-2; D gene ambiguous. Between the trimmed V and J ends, which lost 2 bases and 0 bases, there was a span of 7 bases. This CDR3 contains 14 residues. Germline CDR1 SNHLY, CDR2 FYNNEI. The CDR3 region has the DNA TGTGCCAGCAGTGAACGTGGGACTAACTATGGCTACACCTTC. Translating it yields CASSERGTNYGYTF.

This clone was detected once. V is TRBV4-1 and J is TRBJ2-2, with 7 bases lining up with TRBD2. Germline CDR1 reads MGHRA; CDR2 reads YSYEKL. There are 18 residues in the CDR3. V lost 4 bases, J lost 3 bases, and 14 bases stayed unmatched. The CDR3 here is CASSPQPLAGLDTGELFF. As DNA, the CDR3 is TGCGCCAGCAGCCCTCAACCCTTAGCGGGTTTGGACACCGGGGAGCTGTTTTTT.

This chain links TRBV4-2 with TRBJ2-1, with TRBD2 matching 12 bases. Trimming took 4 bases from V and 1 from J; bases not matched to a gene: 5. Germline V gene data show CDR1 as LGHNA and CDR2 as YNFKEQ. The CDR3 consists of 17 residues. The DNA for the CDR3 is TGTGCCAGCAGCCCTAGCGGGAGGGGGCCATCCTACAATGAGCAGTTCTTC. It yields the protein CASSPSGRGPSYNEQFF.

The chain links TRBV3-1 (or the pseudogene TRBV3-2) to TRBJ2-1, with TRBD1 identical over 8 bases. The germline V gene encodes CDR1 LGHDT and CDR2 YNNKEL (reference sequence). This CDR3 comprises 18 residues. After removal of 1 base from V and 0 bases from J, the junction contained 8 bases not matched to a gene. Here the CDR3 reads CASSQVPRGPGSYNEQFF. DNA of the CDR3: TGTGCCAGCAGCCAAGTCCCCAGGGGGCCCGGCTCCTACAATGAGCAGTTCTTC.

The chain couples TRBV5-3 to TRBJ1-2; D not certain. TRBV5-3 is given ORF status, its function remaining uncertain. This CDR3 has 11 amino acids. V gave up 2 bases and J gave up 4 bases, with 3 bases separating them. CDR3 in DNA: TGTGCCAGAAGCTTCCCCTATGGCTACACCTTC. It translates to CARSFPYGYTF.

This chain connects TRBV28 to TRBJ1-5, with D maybe TRBD1 (6 bases). V was shortened by 5 bases and J by 9 bases, with 11 bases between the two germline ends. In germline, CDR1 is MDHEN, CDR2 SYDVKM. The length of the CDR3 is 12 residues. The CDR3 loop is CASSPPRGPQHF. The CDR3 bases are TGTGCCAGCAGTCCCCCCAGGGGGCCCCAGCATTTT.

A note on this clone: A read error may account for a junction end that differs from germline. The CDR3 sequence: CASSPTGTGGVF. The CDR3 coding sequence is TGTGCCAGCAGCCCCACCGGGACAGGGGGGGTTTTT. The rearrangement uses TRBV7-9 and TRBJ1-4; 11 positions agree with TRBD1. CDR3 length: 12 amino acids. Germline V gene sequence: CDR1 SEHNR, CDR2 FQNEAQ (reference sequence).

The chain uses TRBV24-1 and TRBJ2-1; D remains unclear. Germline V gene lookup returns CDR1 KGHDR and CDR2 SFDVKD. This CDR3 contains 13 residues. V was trimmed by 7 bases and J by 3 bases, leaving 9 bases between them. The CDR3: CATRGQFYNEQFF. The CDR3, as DNA: TGTGCCACCAGGGGCCAGTTCTACAATGAGCAGTTCTTC.

The rearrangement links TRBV7-6 to TRBJ1-4; D might be TRBD1 (6 bases). V lost 3 bases, J lost 5 bases, and 16 bases lay in between. CDR1 and CDR2 (germline): SGHVS, FNYEAQ. The CDR3 contains 16 residues. The CDR3 sequence: CASSFDPGQGNEKLFF. CDR3 coding DNA: TGTGCCAGCAGCTTCGACCCGGGACAAGGAAATGAAAAACTGTTTTTT.

The chain couples TRBV10-1 to TRBJ2-3; 10 bases are shared with TRBD2. The CDR3 has 18 amino acids. The germline V gene encodes CDR1 WNHNN and CDR2 SYGVQD (reference sequence). Losses at the gene ends were 3 bases for V and 8 bases for J; bases not matched to a gene: 17. CDR3: CASSEWEAGGPRHGTQYF. Written as DNA, the CDR3 is TGCGCCAGCAGTGAATGGGAAGCGGGAGGGCCGCGTCACGGTACGCAGTATTTT.

This sequence joins TRBV6-5 and TRBJ2-1; D may be TRBD2 (6 bases). The V gene lost 6 bases and the J gene lost 8 bases, with 11 bases spanning the gap. This CDR3 is 12 amino acids long. CDR1 MNHEY and CDR2 SVGAGI come from the germline V gene. The CDR3 nucleotides read TGTGCCAGCAGCGAGAGCGGGTATGAGCAGTTCTTC. Translating it yields CASSESGYEQFF.

The V gene is TRBV20-1, the J gene TRBJ1-2; tentative D call: TRBD1 (6 bases). The CDR3 spans 15 residues. V was trimmed by 3 bases and J by 7 bases, leaving 21 bases between them. CDR1 is DFQATT, CDR2 SNEGSKA, per germline (reference sequence). Here the CDR3 DNA reads TGCAGTGCTAGTCCGGGACACCATTTTCTCGGTGGCTACACCTTC. This sequence encodes CSASPGHHFLGGYTF.

V is TRBV5-1 and J is TRBJ2-5; D gene unclear. The CDR3 contains 13 residues. V was shortened by 4 bases and J by 4 bases, with 11 bases between the two germline ends. CDR1 and CDR2 (germline): SGHRS, YFSETQ. For the CDR3, the DNA is TGCGCCAGCAGCCCACTACCAGGAGAGACCCAGTACTTC. This encodes CASSPLPGETQYF.

This rearrangement joins TRBV28 to TRBJ1-2; 7 bases line up with TRBD1. After removal of 6 bases from V and 3 bases from J, the junction contained 4 bases not matched to a gene. The CDR3 is made up of 13 amino acids. Germline CDR1 is MDHEN and CDR2 is SYDVKM. CDR3 nucleotides: TGTGCCAGCAGGAGGGACAGCTACTATGGCTACACCTTC. It encodes CASRRDSYYGYTF.

The chain has TRBV7-9 and TRBJ2-3; D is perhaps TRBD2 (5 bases). Trimming left V 5 bases short and J 3 bases short, with 12 bases between. This CDR3 is 14 amino acids long. Germline loops: CDR1 SEHNR, CDR2 FQNEAQ (reference sequence). CDR3 loop: CASSALWETDTQYF. In DNA form, the CDR3 reads TGTGCCAGCAGCGCCTTATGGGAGACAGATACGCAGTATTTT.

The chain joins TRBV5-1 to TRBJ1-1, with 7 bases identical to TRBD1. The CDR3 is made up of 15 amino acids. Germline CDR1 and CDR2: SGHRS and YFSETQ. V lost 2 bases and J lost 6; bases outside the gene matches: 10. CDR3 nucleotide sequence: TGCGCCAGCAGCTTTATCCAACAGGGGAGCTCTGAAGCTTTCTTT. Residues: CASSFIQQGSSEAFF.

The chain carries TRBV11-3 and TRBJ1-6; the D is unclear. Germline CDR1 and CDR2: SGHNT and YENEEA. Trimming removed 1 base at V and 4 bases at J, with 11 bases between. CDR3 length equals 16 residues. The CDR3 sequence: CASSLGGSGYNSPLHF. CDR3 nucleotides: TGTGCCAGCAGCTTAGGAGGCTCAGGATATAATTCACCCCTCCACTTT.

The chain employs TRBV20-1 and TRBJ2-1; tentative D call: TRBD2 (6 bases). V dropped 3 bases and J dropped 3 bases, with 15 bases sitting between them. Germline V lookup: CDR1 DFQATT, CDR2 SNEGSKA (reference sequence). This CDR3 has 15 amino acids. CDR3 coding DNA: TGCAGTGCTAGTTCCAGCGGGCCATACTACAATGAGCAGTTCTTC. The encoded protein is CSASSSGPYYNEQFF.

V is TRBV7-9 and J is TRBJ2-3; D remains ambiguous. CDR1 and CDR2 from the germline V gene are SEHNR and FQNEAQ (reference sequence). V was trimmed by 1 base and J by 2 bases, leaving 10 bases between them. The CDR3 consists of 15 residues. CDR3 loop: CASSLVGTLTDTQYF. CDR3 in DNA: TGTGCCAGCAGCTTAGTGGGCACCCTCACAGATACGCAGTATTTT.